The 25 T cell receptor beta chains reported below all come from one sample, sequenced in a study of blood T cell repertoires in COVID-19. Only in-frame clones appear in the TCRdb table, and some are missing; sequencing was by immunoSEQ multiplex PCR. The sample has 70,000 to 100,000 clones, nearly 90% seen once; the top ten hold 2.5% to 3.5%. Sequenced sample: peripheral blood. Receptor source: a woman of 80 years or more with acute or convalescent COVID-19.

The CDR3 is CAWSVIMNTEAFF. The CDR3, as DNA: TGTGCCTGGAGTGTAATCATGAACACTGAAGCTTTCTTT. V usage is TRBV30 and J usage is TRBJ1-1; D gene uncertain. Trimming removed 0 bases at V and 0 bases at J, with 5 bases between. The CDR3 covers 13 residues. Per the germline V gene, CDR1 is GTSNPN and CDR2 is SVGIG (reference sequence). Variable domain in full (rest from reference TRBV30 and TRBJ1-1): SQTIHQWPATLVQPVGSPLSLECTVEGTSNPNLYWYRQAAGRGLQLLFYSVGIGQISSEVPQNLSASRPQDRQFILSSKKLLLSDSGFYLCAWSVIMNTEAFFGQGTRLTVV.

The chain recombines TRBV2 with TRBJ1-5; TRBD1 might be the D (5 bases). The CDR3 sequence is 14 residues long. Trimming took 6 bases from V and 1 from J, leaving 10 bases between them. Germline V gene sequence: CDR1 SNHLY, CDR2 FYNNEI. CDR3 protein: CASRGRLSNQPQHF. For the CDR3, the DNA is TGTGCCAGCAGGGGGCGATTAAGCAATCAGCCCCAGCATTTT.

V is TRBV6-5 and J is TRBJ1-5; maybe TRBD1 (6 bases). This CDR3 spans 15 amino acids. CDR1 and CDR2 (germline): MNHEY, SVGAGI. V lost 5 bases to trimming and J lost 1 base, with 12 bases between them. CDR3 in amino acids: CASSPSGVSNQPQHF. CDR3 bases: TGTGCCAGCAGTCCCTCAGGGGTAAGCAATCAGCCCCAGCATTTT.

This clone has just a few counts. V gene TRBV16 combines with J gene TRBJ1-6, with D maybe TRBD1 (5 bases). Germline CDR1 KGHSY, CDR2 FQNENV. The CDR3 extends over 15 amino acids. Trimming pared 0 bases from V and 6 bases from J, leaving 9 bases between. In DNA form, the CDR3 reads TGTGCCAGCAGCCAATCGGTGCAGGGTAATTCACCCCTCCACTTT. This sequence encodes CASSQSVQGNSPLHF.

The gene calls are TRBV5-5 and TRBJ1-6; D gene ambiguous. V lost 3 bases to trimming and J lost 7 bases, with 11 bases between them. CDR1 and CDR2 from the germline V gene are SGHKS and YYEKEE (reference sequence). This CDR3 is 14 amino acids long. CDR3 DNA: TGTGCCAGCAGCTCTCCATCGGTAAATTCACCCCTCCACTTT. Amino acids: CASSSPSVNSPLHF.

The genes are TRBV7-6 and TRBJ2-2, with D tentatively TRBD2 (6 bases). V was trimmed by 5 bases and J by 5 bases, leaving 21 bases between them. This CDR3 has 17 residues. Germline V CDR1 and CDR2: SGHVS, FNYEAQ. CDR3 residues: CASSPNVAGPGTGELFF. The CDR3 DNA sequence: TGTGCCAGCAGCCCAAATGTCGCGGGGCCGGGAACCGGGGAGCTGTTTTTT.

CDR3 amino acids: CASSPMGGTYEQYF. The CDR3 DNA follows: TGTGCCAGCAGCCCCATGGGGGGGACCTACGAGCAGTACTTC. V usage is TRBV14 and J usage is TRBJ2-7; 7 bases align to TRBD2. J lost 2 bases, V lost 4 bases, and 5 bases had no gene match. Germline-derived CDR1 and CDR2 are SGHDN and FVKESK. CDR3 length: 14 amino acids.

The count of this clone is one. The V call is TRBV27, the J call TRBJ1-2; 8 bases line up with TRBD1. V lost 8 bases and J lost 5; bases outside the gene matches: 10. The CDR3 totals 14 residues. Germline V gene lookup returns CDR1 MNHEY and CDR2 SMNVEV (reference sequence). This CDR3 reads CASSFAQGAYGYTF. The CDR3 nucleotides read TGTGCCAGCTCTTTTGCCCAGGGGGCGTATGGCTACACCTTC.

The chain uses TRBV5-1 and TRBJ1-4, with D hard to call. Germline values: CDR1 SGHRS, CDR2 YFSETQ. The CDR3 is made up of 13 amino acids. Trimming took 4 bases from V and 5 from J, leaving 9 bases between them. The CDR3 nucleotides read TGCGCCAGCAGCCCGGACTCAAATGAAAAACTGTTTTTT. Amino acids: CASSPDSNEKLFF.

This clone is a singleton in its sample. The V and J genes are TRBV19 and TRBJ2-3; 7 bases are shared with TRBD2. Germline assignment: CDR1 LNHDA and CDR2 SQIVND (reference sequence). Losses at the gene ends were 5 bases for V and 1 base for J; bases not matched to a gene: 6. CDR3 length equals 15 residues. CDR3 amino acids: CASSSEAGRTDTQYF. In nucleotides, the CDR3 is TGTGCCAGTAGTTCGGAAGCGGGGCGCACAGATACGCAGTATTTT.

This clone was detected only a few times. V is TRBV11-2 and J is TRBJ1-2; 12 nucleotides match TRBD1. The CDR3 consists of 16 residues. Germline V gene lookup returns CDR1 SGHAT and CDR2 FQNNGV. After removal of 1 base from V and 4 bases from J, the junction contained 4 bases not matched to a gene. For the CDR3, the DNA is TGTGCCAGCAGCTTAGCAGGGACAGGGGGCTTCTATGGCTACACCTTC. It specifies CASSLAGTGGFYGYTF.

The chain has TRBV12-5 and TRBJ1-2, with D possibly TRBD1 on 6 matching bases. The germline V gene has CDR1 LGHNT and CDR2 FRNRAP. The CDR3 sequence is 13 residues long. V was cut by 2 bases and J by 5 bases, with 9 bases left in between. The CDR3 protein is CASGLLTGYGYTF. CDR3 sequence (DNA): TGTGCTAGTGGTTTGTTAACAGGGTATGGCTACACCTTC.

In DNA form, the CDR3 reads TGTGCCAGTAGCAGACTAGCGGGGGCCGGGAACACCGGGGAGCTGTTTTTT. Its translation: CASSRLAGAGNTGELFF. The chain couples TRBV19 to TRBJ2-2, with TRBD2 matching 12 bases. Germline CDR1 reads LNHDA; CDR2 reads SQIVND (reference sequence). Germline trimming cut 6 bases from V and 1 base from J; bases unmatched to any gene: 6. The CDR3 contains 17 residues.

The chain uses TRBV29-1 and TRBJ2-7; the D gene is possibly TRBD2 (5 bases). The V gene lost 4 bases and the J gene lost 2 bases, with 9 bases spanning the gap. CDR3 length: 12 amino acids. Germline values: CDR1 SQVTM, CDR2 ANQGSEA. CDR3 loop: CSVVGSAYEQYF. The CDR3 region has the DNA TGCAGCGTTGTAGGGAGCGCCTACGAGCAGTACTTC.

This chain links TRBV30 with TRBJ1-2; perhaps TRBD1 as D (5 bases). The CDR3 consists of 13 residues. Trimming took off 4 bases at V and 1 base at J, with 10 bases between the two ends. Germline V lookup: CDR1 GTSNPN, CDR2 SVGIG (reference sequence). CDR3: CAWISDSNYGYTF. For the CDR3, the DNA is TGTGCCTGGATTTCTGACAGTAACTATGGCTACACCTTC.

This sequence joins TRBV11-2 and TRBJ1-2, with D possibly being TRBD1 (5 bases). The germline CDR1 and CDR2 sequences are SGHAT and FQNNGV. V lost 1 base to trimming and J lost 8 bases, with 11 bases between them. This CDR3 has 13 amino acids. The CDR3 loop reads CASSLGQGVGYTF. The CDR3 DNA reads as TGTGCCAGCAGCTTAGGGCAGGGCGTAGGCTACACCTTC.

The chain joins TRBV7-2 to TRBJ1-6; maybe TRBD1 (5 bases). The V end was cut by 1 base, the J end by 7 bases, with 11 bases between. Germline V gene lookup returns CDR1 SGHTA and CDR2 FQGNSA. This CDR3 is built from 15 residues. CDR3 nucleotide sequence: TGTGCCAGCAGCTTAGGTGGGGGGGGGAATTCACCCCTCCACTTT. Translating it yields CASSLGGGGNSPLHF.

The chain has TRBV9 and TRBJ1-6; 10 bases align to TRBD1. The CDR3 loop spans 15 amino acids. The J segment lost 10 bases and the V segment lost 4 bases, leaving 8 bases of the junction unmatched. Germline V gene sequence: CDR1 SGDLS, CDR2 YYNGEE. This CDR3 is CASSSRQGAGSPLHF. CDR3 nucleotide sequence: TGTGCCAGCAGCTCTCGACAGGGGGCAGGCTCACCCCTCCACTTT. The full variable domain, its missing parts supplied by reference TRBV9 and TRBJ1-6, is DSGVTQTPKHLITATGQRVTLRCSPRSGDLSVYWYQQSLDQGLQFLIQYYNGEERAKGNILERFSAQQFPDLHSELNLSSLELGDSALYFCASSSRQGAGSPLHFGNGTRLTVT.

V usage is TRBV5-4 and J usage is TRBJ2-7; 8 bases align to TRBD1. Germline-derived CDR1 and CDR2 are SGHNT and YYREEE (reference sequence). The CDR3 is 15 amino acids. With V trimmed by 4 bases and J by 2 bases, 8 bases remained unmatched. CDR3 in amino acids: CASSTRQGSTYEQYF. The CDR3 region has the DNA TGTGCCAGCAGCACCCGACAGGGGAGCACCTACGAGCAGTACTTC.

The J gene is TRBJ1-3, the V gene TRBV7-8, with a weak D call TRBD1 (6 bases). Germline CDR1 reads SGHVS; CDR2 reads FQNEAQ. Trimming removed 5 bases from V and 0 bases from J, with 20 bases in between. The CDR3 sequence is 18 residues long. Written as DNA, the CDR3 is TGTGCCAGCAGCCTTATAAGGACAGTCCCCAACTCTGGAAACACCATATATTTT. Protein product: CASSLIRTVPNSGNTIYF.

This sequence joins TRBV30 and TRBJ2-1, with D perhaps TRBD2 (5 bases). Trimming removed 2 bases at V and 0 bases at J, with 14 bases between. The CDR3 contains 16 residues. The germline CDR1 and CDR2 sequences are GTSNPN and SVGIG (reference sequence). This CDR3 reads CAWSRTHTSSYNEQFF. The CDR3 DNA reads as TGTGCCTGGAGTAGGACTCATACTAGCTCCTACAATGAGCAGTTCTTC.

The table lists this clone with a count of one. V usage is TRBV7-2 and J usage is TRBJ2-3; 8 nucleotides agree with TRBD1. The germline V gene encodes CDR1 SGHTA and CDR2 FQGNSA. J gave up 5 bases and V 2 bases, and 6 bases lay outside the gene matches. The CDR3 runs 15 residues. The CDR3 DNA follows: TGTGCCAGCAGCTTAAATGGACAGGGTGGAGATACGCAGTATTTT. Amino acid sequence: CASSLNGQGGDTQYF.

V is TRBV24-1 and J is TRBJ2-5, with D possibly matching TRBD2 (6 bases). The CDR3 covers 13 residues. Trimming removed 9 bases at V and 2 bases at J, with 12 bases between. Germline CDR1 is KGHDR and CDR2 is SFDVKD. Written as DNA, the CDR3 is TGTGCCACCGGTTTGGCGGGACAAGAGACCCAGTACTTC. Translated, it gives CATGLAGQETQYF.

The chain uses TRBV15 and TRBJ2-7; 7 bases are a match to TRBD2. The CDR3 spans 15 residues. With V trimmed by 0 bases and J by 2 bases, 4 bases remained unmatched. Germline V gives CDR1 LNHNV, CDR2 YYDKDF (reference sequence). CDR3 in amino acids: CATSREGGDTYEQYF. CDR3 nucleotide sequence: TGTGCCACCAGCAGAGAGGGAGGGGATACCTACGAGCAGTACTTC.

The chain has TRBV4-1 and TRBJ2-7; 11 bases align to TRBD2. Germline-derived CDR1 and CDR2 are MGHRA and YSYEKL. J lost 5 bases, V lost 0 bases, and 9 bases had no gene match. This CDR3 is built from 17 residues. The CDR3 region is CASSQDTSGSRLNEQYF. CDR3 nucleotides: TGCGCCAGCAGCCAAGATACTAGCGGGAGTCGACTCAACGAGCAGTACTTC.